The subject of this entry is one T cell receptor beta chain. This entry belongs to a study of blood T cell repertoires in COVID-19. CDR1 is MNHEY and CDR2 is SMNVEV in the germline V gene (reference sequence). The V and J ends lost 6 bases and 5 bases respectively, with 14 bases between them. This CDR3 has 15 residues. Some clones are missing from TCRdb's copy, which holds only in-frame ones; the method was immunoSEQ multiplex PCR. The data contain 450,000 to 600,000 clones, about 85% of them seen just once; the ten biggest clones take up about 0.7%. The clonotype was recovered from a woman between 18 and 29 years old who had recovered from COVID-19. The sequencing input was PBMCs or T cells enriched from blood (not recorded which). The genes are TRBV27 and TRBJ1-6; no definite D call. In DNA, the CDR3 is TGTGCCAGCAGGAGAGGCAACAACCATAATTCACCCCTCCACTTT. Protein product: CASRRGNNHNSPLHF.